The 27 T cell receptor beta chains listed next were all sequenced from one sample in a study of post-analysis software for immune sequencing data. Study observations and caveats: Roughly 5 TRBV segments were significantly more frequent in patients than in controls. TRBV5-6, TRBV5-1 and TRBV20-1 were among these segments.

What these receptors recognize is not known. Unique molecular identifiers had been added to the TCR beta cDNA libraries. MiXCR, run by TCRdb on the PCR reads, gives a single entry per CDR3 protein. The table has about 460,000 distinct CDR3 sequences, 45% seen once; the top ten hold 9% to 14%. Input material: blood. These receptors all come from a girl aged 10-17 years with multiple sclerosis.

CDR3 protein: CASSPDRALGQPQHF. The CDR3 DNA reads as TGTGCCAGCAGTCCGGACAGGGCGTTAGGTCAGCCCCAGCATTTT. V and J are TRBV6-5 and TRBJ1-5, with 8 bases aligning to TRBD1. The CDR3 runs to 15 residues. Germline assignment: CDR1 MNHEY and CDR2 SVGAGI. Unmatched junction bases numbered 9, after V lost 5 bases and J lost 6 bases.

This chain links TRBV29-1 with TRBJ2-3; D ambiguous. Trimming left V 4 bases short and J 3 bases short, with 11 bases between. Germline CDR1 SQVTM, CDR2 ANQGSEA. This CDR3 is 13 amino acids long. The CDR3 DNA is TGCAGCGTTGGATTAGGACCTACAGATACGCAGTATTTT. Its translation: CSVGLGPTDTQYF.

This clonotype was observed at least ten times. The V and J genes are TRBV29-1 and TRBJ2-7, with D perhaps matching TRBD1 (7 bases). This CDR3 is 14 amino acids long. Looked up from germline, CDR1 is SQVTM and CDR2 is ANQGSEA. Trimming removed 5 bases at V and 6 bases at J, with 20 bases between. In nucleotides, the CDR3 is TGCAGCGTTAAGTCTGATCAGGGGGGAAGCGAGCAGTACTTC. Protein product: CSVKSDQGGSEQYF.

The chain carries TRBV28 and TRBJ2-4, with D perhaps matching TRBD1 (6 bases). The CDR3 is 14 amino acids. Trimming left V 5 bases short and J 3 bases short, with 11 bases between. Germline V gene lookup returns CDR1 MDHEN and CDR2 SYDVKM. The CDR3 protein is CASSGQGNKNIQYF. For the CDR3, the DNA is TGTGCCAGCAGTGGGCAGGGGAACAAAAACATTCAGTACTTC. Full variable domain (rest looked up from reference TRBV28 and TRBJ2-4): DVKVTQSSRYLVKRTGEKVFLECVQDMDHENMFWYRQDPGLGLRLIYFSYDVKMKEKGDIPEGYSVSREKKERFSLILESASTNQTSMYLCASSGQGNKNIQYFGAGTRLSVL.

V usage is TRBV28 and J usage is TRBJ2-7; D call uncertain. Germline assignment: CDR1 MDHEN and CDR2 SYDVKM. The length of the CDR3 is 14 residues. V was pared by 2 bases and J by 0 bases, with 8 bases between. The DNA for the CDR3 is TGTGCCAGCAGTTTAAGTCAGGCCTCCTACGAGCAGTACTTC. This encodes CASSLSQASYEQYF.

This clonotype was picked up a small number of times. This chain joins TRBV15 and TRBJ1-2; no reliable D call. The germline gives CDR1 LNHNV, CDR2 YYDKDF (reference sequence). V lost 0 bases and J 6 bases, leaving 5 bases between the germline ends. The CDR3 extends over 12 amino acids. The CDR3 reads CATSRDEDGYTF. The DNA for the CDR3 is TGTGCCACCAGCAGAGATGAGGATGGCTACACCTTC.

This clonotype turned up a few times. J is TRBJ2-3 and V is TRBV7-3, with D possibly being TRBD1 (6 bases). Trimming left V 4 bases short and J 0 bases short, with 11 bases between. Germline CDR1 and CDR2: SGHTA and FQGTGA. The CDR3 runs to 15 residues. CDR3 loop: CASSSTGISTDTQYF. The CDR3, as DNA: TGTGCCAGCAGCTCAACAGGGATAAGCACAGATACGCAGTATTTT.

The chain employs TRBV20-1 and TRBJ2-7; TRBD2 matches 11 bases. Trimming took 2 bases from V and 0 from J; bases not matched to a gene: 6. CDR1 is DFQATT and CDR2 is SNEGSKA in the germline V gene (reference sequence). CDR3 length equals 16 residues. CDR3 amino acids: CSARSLLAGDSYEQYF. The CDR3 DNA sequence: TGCAGTGCTAGATCCCTACTAGCGGGGGACTCCTACGAGCAGTACTTC.

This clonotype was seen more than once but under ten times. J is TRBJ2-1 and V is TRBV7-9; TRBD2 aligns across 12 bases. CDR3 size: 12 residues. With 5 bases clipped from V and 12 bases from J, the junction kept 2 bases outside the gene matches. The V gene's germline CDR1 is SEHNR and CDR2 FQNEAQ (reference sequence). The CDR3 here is CASSELAGGQFF. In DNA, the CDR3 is TGTGCCAGCAGCGAACTAGCGGGAGGGCAGTTCTTC.

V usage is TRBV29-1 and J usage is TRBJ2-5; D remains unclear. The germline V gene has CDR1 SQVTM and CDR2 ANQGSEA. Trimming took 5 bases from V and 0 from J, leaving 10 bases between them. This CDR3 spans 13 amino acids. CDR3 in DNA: TGCAGCGTTTTTGGGCGGTACCAAGAGACCCAGTACTTC. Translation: CSVFGRYQETQYF.

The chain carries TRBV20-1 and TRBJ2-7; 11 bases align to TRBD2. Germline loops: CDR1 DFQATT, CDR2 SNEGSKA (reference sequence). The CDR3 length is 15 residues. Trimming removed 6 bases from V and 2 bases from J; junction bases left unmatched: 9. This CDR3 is CSAETSGSPTYEQYF. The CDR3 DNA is TGCAGTGCAGAAACTAGCGGGAGCCCCACCTACGAGCAGTACTTC.

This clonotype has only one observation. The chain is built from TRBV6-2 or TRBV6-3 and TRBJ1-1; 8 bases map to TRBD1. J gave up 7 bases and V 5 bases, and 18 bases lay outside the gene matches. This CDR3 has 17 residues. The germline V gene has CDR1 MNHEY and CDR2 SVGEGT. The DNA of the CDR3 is TGTGCCAGCAGTCCAGGGGGCAAGGGAAGGGCCGAACGTGAAGCTTTCTTT. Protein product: CASSPGGKGRAEREAFF.

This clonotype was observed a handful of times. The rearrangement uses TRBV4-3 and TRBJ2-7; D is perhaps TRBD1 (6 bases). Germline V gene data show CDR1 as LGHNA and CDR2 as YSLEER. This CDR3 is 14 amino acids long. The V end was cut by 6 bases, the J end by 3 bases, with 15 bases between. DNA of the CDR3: TGCGCCAGCAGTCGACAGGCCGGTTTCTACGAGCAGTACTTC. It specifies CASSRQAGFYEQYF.

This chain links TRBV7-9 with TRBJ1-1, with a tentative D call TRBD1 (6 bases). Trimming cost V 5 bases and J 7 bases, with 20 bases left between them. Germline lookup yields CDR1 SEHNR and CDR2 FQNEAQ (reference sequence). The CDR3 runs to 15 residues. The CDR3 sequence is CASSPAGHRVIEAFF. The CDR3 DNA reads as TGTGCCAGCAGCCCCGCGGGACACCGGGTGATTGAAGCTTTCTTT.

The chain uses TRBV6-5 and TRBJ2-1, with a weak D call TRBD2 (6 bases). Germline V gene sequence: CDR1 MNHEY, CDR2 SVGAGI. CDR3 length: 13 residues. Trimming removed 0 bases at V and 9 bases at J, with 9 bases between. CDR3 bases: TGTGCCAGCAGTTACTCGATACTAGCTGAGCAGTTCTTC. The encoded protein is CASSYSILAEQFF.

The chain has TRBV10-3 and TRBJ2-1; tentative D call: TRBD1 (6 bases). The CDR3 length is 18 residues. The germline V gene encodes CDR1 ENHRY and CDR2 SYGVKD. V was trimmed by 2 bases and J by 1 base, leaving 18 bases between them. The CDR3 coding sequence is TGTGCCATCAGTGAGCCGGCAGAGGGGGAGTATTCCTACAATGAGCAGTTCTTC. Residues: CAISEPAEGEYSYNEQFF.

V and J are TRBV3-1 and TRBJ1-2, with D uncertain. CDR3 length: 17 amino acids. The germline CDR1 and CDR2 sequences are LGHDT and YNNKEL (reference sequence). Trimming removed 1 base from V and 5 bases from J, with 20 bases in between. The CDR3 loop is CASSQVQGPHGIYGYTF. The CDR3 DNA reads TGTGCCAGCAGCCAAGTCCAAGGGCCCCACGGAATTTATGGCTACACCTTC.

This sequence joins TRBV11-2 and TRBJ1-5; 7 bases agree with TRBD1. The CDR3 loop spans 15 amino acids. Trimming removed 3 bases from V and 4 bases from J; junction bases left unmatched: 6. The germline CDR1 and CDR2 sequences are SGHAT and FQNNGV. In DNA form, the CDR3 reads TGTGCCAGCAGCTTCGAGGGGGCACGGAATCAGCCCCAGCATTTT. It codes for CASSFEGARNQPQHF. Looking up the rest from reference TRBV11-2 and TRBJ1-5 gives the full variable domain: EAGVAQSPRYKIIEKRQSVAFWCNPISGHATLYWYQQILGQGPKLLIQFQNNGVVDDSQLPKDRFSAERLKGVDSTLKIQPAKLEDSAVYLCASSFEGARNQPQHFGDGTRLSIL.

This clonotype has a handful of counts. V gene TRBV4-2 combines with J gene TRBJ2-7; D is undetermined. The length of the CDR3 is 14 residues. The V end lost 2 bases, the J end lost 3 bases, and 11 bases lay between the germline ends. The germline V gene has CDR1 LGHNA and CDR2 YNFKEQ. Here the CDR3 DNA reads TGTGCCAGCAGCCAACCAACTACGAGCTACGAGCAGTACTTC. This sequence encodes CASSQPTTSYEQYF.

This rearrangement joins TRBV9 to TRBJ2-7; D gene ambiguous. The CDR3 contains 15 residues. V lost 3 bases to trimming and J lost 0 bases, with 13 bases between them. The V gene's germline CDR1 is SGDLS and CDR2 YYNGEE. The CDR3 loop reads CASSEGPYDSYEQYF. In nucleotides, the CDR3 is TGTGCCAGCAGCGAGGGTCCCTACGACTCCTACGAGCAGTACTTC.

In DNA, the CDR3 is TGCAGTGCTGATAAGACAGGTTATAGCAATCAGCCCCAGCATTTT. This codes for CSADKTGYSNQPQHF. V is TRBV20-1 and J is TRBJ1-5; tentatively, D is TRBD1 (6 bases). CDR1 is DFQATT and CDR2 is SNEGSKA in the germline V gene (reference sequence). Trimming took off 5 bases at V and 0 bases at J, with 14 bases between the two ends. The CDR3 runs to 15 residues.

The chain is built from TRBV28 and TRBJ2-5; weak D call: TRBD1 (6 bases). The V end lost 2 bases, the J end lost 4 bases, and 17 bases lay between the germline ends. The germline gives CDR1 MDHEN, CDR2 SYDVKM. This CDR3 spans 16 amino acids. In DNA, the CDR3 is TGTGCCAGCAGTTTACGCCGGTTCGTCAGGGGAGAGACCCAGTACTTC. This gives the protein CASSLRRFVRGETQYF.

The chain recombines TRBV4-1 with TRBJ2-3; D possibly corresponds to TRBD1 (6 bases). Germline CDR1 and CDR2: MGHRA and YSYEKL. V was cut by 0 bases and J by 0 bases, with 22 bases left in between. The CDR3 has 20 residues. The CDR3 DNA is TGCGCCAGCAGCCAAGAAAAGACCTCGATCGGGACAACCAGCACAGATACGCAGTATTTT. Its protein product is CASSQEKTSIGTTSTDTQYF.

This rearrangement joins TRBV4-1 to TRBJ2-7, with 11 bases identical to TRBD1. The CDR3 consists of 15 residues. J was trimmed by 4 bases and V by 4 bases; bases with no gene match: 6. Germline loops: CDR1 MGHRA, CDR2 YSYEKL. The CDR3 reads CASSLGQGARYEQYF. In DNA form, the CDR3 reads TGCGCCAGCAGCCTCGGACAGGGGGCGCGATACGAGCAGTACTTC.

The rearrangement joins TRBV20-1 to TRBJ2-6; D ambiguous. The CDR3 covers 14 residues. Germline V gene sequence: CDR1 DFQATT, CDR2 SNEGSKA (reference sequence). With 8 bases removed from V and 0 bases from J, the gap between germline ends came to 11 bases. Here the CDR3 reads CSTRRRSGANVLTF. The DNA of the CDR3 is TGCAGTACTCGACGGCGCTCTGGGGCCAACGTCCTGACTTTC.

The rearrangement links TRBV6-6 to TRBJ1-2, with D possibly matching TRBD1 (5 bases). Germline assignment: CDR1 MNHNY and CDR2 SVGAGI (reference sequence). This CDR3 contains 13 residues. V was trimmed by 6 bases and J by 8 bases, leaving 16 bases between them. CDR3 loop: CASRIDSIRGYTF. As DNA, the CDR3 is TGTGCCAGCAGGATAGACAGCATCAGGGGCTACACCTTC.

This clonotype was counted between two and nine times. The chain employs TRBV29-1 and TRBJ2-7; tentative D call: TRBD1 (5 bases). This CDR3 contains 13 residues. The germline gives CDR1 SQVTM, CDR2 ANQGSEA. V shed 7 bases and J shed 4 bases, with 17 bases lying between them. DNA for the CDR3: TGCAGCGCCCAAACAGGTTTTAGTTACGAGCAGTACTTC. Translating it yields CSAQTGFSYEQYF.